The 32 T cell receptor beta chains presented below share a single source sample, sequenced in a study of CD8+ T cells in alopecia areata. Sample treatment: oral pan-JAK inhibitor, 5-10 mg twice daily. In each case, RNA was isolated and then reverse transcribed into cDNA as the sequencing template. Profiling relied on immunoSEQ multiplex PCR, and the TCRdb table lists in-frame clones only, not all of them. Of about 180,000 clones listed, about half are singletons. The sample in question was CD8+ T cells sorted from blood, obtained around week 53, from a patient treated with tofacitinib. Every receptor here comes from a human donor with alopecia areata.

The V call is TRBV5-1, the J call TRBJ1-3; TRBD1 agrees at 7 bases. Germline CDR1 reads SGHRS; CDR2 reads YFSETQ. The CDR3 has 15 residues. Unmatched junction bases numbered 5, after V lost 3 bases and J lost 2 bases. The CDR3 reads CASSSDRETGNTIYF. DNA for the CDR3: TGCGCCAGCAGCTCCGACAGGGAAACTGGAAACACCATATATTTT.

CDR3 coding DNA: TGTGCCACCAGCACCCGACCGGGGCAGCAGTACTTC. Translation: CATSTRPGQQYF. The chain uses TRBV15 and TRBJ2-7; the D call may be TRBD1 or TRBD2 (5 bases each). Germline V CDR1 and CDR2: LNHNV, YYDKDF (reference sequence). V lost 4 bases to trimming and J lost 8 bases, with 12 bases between them. The CDR3 consists of 12 residues.

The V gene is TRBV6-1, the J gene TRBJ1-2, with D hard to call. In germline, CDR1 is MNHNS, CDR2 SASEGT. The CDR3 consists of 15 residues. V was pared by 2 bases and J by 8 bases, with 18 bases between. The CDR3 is CASSERWQRGGGYTF. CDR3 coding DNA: TGTGCCAGCAGTGAACGTTGGCAGCGAGGAGGAGGCTACACCTTC.

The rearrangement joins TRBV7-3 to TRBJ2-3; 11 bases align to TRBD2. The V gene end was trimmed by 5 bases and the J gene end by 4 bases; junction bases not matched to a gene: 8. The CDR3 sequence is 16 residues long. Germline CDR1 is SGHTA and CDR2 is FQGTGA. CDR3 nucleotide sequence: TGTGCCAGCAGCGCATATACTAGCGGGGGTGCAGATACGCAGTATTTT. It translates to CASSAYTSGGADTQYF.

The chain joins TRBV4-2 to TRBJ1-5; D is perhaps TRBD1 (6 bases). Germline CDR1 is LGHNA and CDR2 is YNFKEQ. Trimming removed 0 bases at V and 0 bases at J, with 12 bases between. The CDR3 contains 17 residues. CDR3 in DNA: TGTGCCAGCAGCCAAGATCCAGGGGTAAATAGCAATCAGCCCCAGCATTTT. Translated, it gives CASSQDPGVNSNQPQHF.

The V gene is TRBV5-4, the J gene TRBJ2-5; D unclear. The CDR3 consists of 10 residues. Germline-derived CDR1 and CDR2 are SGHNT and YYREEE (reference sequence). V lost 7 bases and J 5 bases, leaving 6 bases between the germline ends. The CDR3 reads CASGPETQYF. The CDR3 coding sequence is TGTGCCAGCGGACCGGAGACCCAGTACTTC.

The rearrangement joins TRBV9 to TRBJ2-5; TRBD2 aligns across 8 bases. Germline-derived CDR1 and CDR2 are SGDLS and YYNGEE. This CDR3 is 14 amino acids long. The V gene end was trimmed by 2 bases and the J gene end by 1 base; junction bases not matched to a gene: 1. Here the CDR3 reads CASSVTSGQETQYF. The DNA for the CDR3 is TGTGCCAGCAGCGTCACTAGCGGCCAAGAGACCCAGTACTTC.

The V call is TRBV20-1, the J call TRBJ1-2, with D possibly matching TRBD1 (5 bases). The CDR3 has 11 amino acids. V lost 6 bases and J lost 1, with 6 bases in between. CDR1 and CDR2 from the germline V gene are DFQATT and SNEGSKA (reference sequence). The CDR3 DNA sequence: TGCAGTGCGGGGGATAACTATGGCTACACCTTC. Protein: CSAGDNYGYTF.

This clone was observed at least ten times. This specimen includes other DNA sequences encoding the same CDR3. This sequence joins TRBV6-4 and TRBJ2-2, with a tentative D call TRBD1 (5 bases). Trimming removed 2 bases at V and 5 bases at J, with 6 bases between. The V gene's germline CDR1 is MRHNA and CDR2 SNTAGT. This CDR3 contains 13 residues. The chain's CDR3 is CASSDGATGELFF. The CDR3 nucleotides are TGTGCCAGCAGTGACGGGGCGACCGGGGAGCTGTTTTTT.

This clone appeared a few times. The CDR3 region is CASSQEGQGFPEAFF. In nucleotides, the CDR3 is TGCGCCAGCAGCCAAGAGGGGCAGGGGTTCCCTGAAGCTTTCTTT. V gene TRBV4-1 combines with J gene TRBJ1-1; weak D call: TRBD1 (6 bases). Trimming left V 0 bases short and J 6 bases short, with 14 bases between. This CDR3 comprises 15 residues. Looked up from germline, CDR1 is MGHRA and CDR2 is YSYEKL.

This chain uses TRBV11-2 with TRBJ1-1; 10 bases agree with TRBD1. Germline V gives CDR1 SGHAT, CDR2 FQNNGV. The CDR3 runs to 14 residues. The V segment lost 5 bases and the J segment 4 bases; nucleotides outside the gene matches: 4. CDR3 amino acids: CASSIWTGGTEAFF. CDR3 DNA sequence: TGTGCCAGCAGCATCTGGACAGGGGGCACTGAAGCTTTCTTT.

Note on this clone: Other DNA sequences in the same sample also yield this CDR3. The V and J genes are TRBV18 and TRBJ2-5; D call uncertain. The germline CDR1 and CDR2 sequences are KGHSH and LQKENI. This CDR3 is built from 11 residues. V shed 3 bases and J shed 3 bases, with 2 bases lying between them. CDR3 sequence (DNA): TGTGCCAGCTCACCCGAAGAGACCCAGTACTTC. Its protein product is CASSPEETQYF. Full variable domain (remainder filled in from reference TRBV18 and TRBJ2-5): NAGVMQNPRHLVRRRGQEARLRCSPMKGHSHVYWYRQLPEEGLKFMVYLQKENIIDESGMPKERFSAEFPKEGPSILRIQQVVRGDSAAYFCASSPEETQYFGPGTRLLVL.

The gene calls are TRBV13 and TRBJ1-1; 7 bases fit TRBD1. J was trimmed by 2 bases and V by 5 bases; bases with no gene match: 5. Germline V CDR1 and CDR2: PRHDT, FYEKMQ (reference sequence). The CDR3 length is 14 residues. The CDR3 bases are TGTGCCAGCAGCCTTTGGACAGGAAACACTGAAGCTTTCTTT. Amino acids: CASSLWTGNTEAFF.

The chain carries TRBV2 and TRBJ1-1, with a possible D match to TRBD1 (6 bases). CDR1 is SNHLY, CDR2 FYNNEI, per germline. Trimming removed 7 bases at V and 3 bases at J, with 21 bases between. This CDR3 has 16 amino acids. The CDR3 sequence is CASTSPRGVGDTEAFF. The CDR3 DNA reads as TGTGCCAGCACCTCGCCAAGGGGGGTCGGGGACACTGAAGCTTTCTTT.

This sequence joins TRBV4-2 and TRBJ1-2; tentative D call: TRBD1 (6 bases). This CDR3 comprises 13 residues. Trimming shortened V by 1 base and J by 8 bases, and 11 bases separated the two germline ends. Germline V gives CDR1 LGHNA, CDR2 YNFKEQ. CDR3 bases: TGTGCCAGCAGCCAAGTAGGGGGTGAAGGCTACACCTTC. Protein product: CASSQVGGEGYTF.

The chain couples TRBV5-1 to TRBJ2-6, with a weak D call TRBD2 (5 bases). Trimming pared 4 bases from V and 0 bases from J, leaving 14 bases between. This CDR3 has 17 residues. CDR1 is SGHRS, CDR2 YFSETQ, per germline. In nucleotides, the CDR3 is TGCGCCAGCAGCGCGAACCCGGGGAGCTCTGGGGCCAACGTCCTGACTTTC. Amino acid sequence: CASSANPGSSGANVLTF.

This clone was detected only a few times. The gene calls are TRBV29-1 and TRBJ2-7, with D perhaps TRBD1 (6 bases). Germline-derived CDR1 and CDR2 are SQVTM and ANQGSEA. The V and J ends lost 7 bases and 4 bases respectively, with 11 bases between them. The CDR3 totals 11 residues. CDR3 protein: CSAYQGYEQYF. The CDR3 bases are TGCAGCGCCTACCAGGGGTACGAGCAGTACTTC.

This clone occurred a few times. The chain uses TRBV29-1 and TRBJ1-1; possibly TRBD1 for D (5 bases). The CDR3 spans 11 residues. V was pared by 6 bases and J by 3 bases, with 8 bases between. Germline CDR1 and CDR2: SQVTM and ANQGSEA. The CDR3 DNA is TGCAGCGTAACAGGTGACACTGAAGCTTTCTTT. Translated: CSVTGDTEAFF.

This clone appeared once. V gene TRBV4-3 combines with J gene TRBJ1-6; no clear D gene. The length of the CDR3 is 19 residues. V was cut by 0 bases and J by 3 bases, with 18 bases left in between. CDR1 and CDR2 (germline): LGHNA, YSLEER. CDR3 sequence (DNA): TGCGCCAGCAGCCAAGATCCCCTTAGTAGCGGCAGCTATAATTCACCCCTCCACTTT. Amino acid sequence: CASSQDPLSSGSYNSPLHF.

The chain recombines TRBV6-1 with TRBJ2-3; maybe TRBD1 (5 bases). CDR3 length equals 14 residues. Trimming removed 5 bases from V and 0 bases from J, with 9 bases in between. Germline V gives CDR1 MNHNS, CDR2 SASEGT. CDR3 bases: TGTGCCAGCAGTCGCCAGGGCAGCACAGATACGCAGTATTTT. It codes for CASSRQGSTDTQYF.

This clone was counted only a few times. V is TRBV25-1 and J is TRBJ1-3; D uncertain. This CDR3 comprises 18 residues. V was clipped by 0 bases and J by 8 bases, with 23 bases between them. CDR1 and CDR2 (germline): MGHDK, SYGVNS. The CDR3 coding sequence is TGTGCCAGCAGTGAATATATTTGGATTTTCACAATTGGGGACACCATATATTTT. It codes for CASSEYIWIFTIGDTIYF.

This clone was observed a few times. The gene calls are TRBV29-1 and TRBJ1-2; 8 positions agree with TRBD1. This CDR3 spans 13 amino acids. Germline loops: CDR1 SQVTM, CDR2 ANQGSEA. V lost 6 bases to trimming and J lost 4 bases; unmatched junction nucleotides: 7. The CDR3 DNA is TGCAGCGTGCCTGGACAGGGACTCTATGGCTACACCTTC. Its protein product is CSVPGQGLYGYTF.

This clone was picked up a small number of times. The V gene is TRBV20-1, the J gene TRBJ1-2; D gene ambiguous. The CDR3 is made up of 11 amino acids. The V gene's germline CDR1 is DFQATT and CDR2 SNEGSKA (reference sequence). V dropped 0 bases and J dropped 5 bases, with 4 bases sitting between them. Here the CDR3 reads CSAREGYGYTF. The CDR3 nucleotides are TGCAGTGCTAGAGAAGGATATGGCTACACCTTC.

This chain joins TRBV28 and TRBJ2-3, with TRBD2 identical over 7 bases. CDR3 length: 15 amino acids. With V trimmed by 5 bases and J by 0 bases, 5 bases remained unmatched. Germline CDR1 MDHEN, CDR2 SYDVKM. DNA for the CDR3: TGTGCCAGCAGTCCATTTAGCGGGAGCACAGATACGCAGTATTTT. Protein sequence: CASSPFSGSTDTQYF. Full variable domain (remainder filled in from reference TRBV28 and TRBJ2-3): DVKVTQSSRYLVKRTGEKVFLECVQDMDHENMFWYRQDPGLGLRLIYFSYDVKMKEKGDIPEGYSVSREKKERFSLILESASTNQTSMYLCASSPFSGSTDTQYFGPGTRLTVL.

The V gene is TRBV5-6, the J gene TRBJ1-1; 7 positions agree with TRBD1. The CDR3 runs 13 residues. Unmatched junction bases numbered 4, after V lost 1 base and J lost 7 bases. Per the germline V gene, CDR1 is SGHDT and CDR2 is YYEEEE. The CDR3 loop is CASSLIRDSEAFF. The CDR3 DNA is TGTGCCAGCAGCTTGATCAGGGACAGTGAAGCTTTCTTT.

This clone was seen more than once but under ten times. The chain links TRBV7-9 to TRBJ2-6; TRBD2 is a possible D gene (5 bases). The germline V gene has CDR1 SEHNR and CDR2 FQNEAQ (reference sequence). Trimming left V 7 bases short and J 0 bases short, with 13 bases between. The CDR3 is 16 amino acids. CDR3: CASNPGLSSGANVLTF. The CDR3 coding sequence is TGTGCCAGCAACCCCGGACTGAGCTCTGGGGCCAACGTCCTGACTTTC.

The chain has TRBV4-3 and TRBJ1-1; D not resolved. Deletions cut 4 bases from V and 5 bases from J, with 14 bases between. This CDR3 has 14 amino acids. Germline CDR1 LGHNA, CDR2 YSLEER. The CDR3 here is CASSPGLPGTEAFF. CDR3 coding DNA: TGCGCCAGCAGCCCCGGTCTCCCGGGGACTGAAGCTTTCTTT.

DNA of the CDR3: TGCGCCAGCAGCTTCTCGAGACAATCGAACACCGGGGAGCTGTTTTTT. Residues: CASSFSRQSNTGELFF. The chain couples TRBV5-1 to TRBJ2-2; D is unresolved. Trimming cost V 2 bases and J 0 bases, with 11 bases left between them. Germline assignment: CDR1 SGHRS and CDR2 YFSETQ. This CDR3 comprises 16 residues.

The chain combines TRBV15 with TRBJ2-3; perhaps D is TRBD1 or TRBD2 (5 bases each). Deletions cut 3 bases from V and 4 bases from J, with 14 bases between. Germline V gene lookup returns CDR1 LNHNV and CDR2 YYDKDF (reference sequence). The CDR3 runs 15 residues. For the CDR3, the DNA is TGTGCCACCAGCAGTGACCAGAGGGGCCCAGATACGCAGTATTTT. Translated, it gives CATSSDQRGPDTQYF.

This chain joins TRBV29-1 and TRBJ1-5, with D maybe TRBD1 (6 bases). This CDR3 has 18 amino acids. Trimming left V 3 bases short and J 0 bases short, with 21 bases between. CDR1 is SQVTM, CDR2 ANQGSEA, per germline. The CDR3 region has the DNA TGCAGCGTTGAGCTGACTTGTCGGGACACAGATAGCAATCAGCCCCAGCATTTT. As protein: CSVELTCRDTDSNQPQHF.

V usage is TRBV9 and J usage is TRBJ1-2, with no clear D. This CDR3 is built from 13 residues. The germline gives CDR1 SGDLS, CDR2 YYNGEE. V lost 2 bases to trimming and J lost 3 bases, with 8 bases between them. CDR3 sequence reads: CASSVRSDYGYTF. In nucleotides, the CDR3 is TGTGCCAGCAGCGTGCGTTCGGACTATGGCTACACCTTC.

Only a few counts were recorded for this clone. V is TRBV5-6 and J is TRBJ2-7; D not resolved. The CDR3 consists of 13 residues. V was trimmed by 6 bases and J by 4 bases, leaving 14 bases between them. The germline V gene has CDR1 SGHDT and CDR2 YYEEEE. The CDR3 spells CASTHVNEYEQYF. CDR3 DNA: TGTGCCAGCACCCACGTGAACGAGTACGAGCAGTACTTC.